This T cell receptor (beta chain) originates from a study of shared clonotypes between healthy human individuals. Each PCR replicate from the sorted subsets contained 150 to 250 ng DNA, which is some 30,000 T cell genomes. The table came from immunoSEQ multiplex PCR; TCRdb's copy has only in-frame clones and leaves some out. In the table there are around 2,000,000 clones, 90% to 95% of which are singletons. Concerning this clone itself: What it binds is unknown.

The naive CD8 population came from CD45RO-negative cells selected for CCR7, without terminally differentiated effector memory CD45RA+ cells. Study-level findings and limits: Sampling was confined to blood; repertoires within tissues likely differ.

This CDR3 has 16 amino acids. V lost 3 bases to trimming and J lost 2 bases, with 14 bases between them. Germline values: CDR1 SGHAT, CDR2 FQNNGV. The clonotype was recovered from a man aged 18 to 30 in good health. Some clones in this sample may be carry-over from other donors' samples. Sequenced input: naive CD8+ T cells from PBMCs. V is TRBV11-2 and J is TRBJ2-1, with a possible D match to TRBD2 (5 bases). CDR3 amino acids: CASSFNPAGAYNEQFF. The CDR3 DNA sequence: TGTGCCAGCAGCTTTAATCCGGCGGGCGCCTACAATGAGCAGTTCTTC.